This T cell receptor (beta chain) appears in the sequencing data of a study of T cells in Graves' hyperthyroidism and ophthalmopathy. This clonotype showed up many times. It was at first hyperthyroidism diagnosis, before any ophthalmopathy symptoms, that the blood sample was taken. Cells are PBMCs isolated from more than 8.5 ml of fresh blood. RNA transcripts yielded amplified TCR beta CDR3 regions. Researchers ran a first-round RT-PCR on the TCR CDR3 using the HTBI primer set. TCRdb redid the calling of the multiplex PCR reads with MiXCR, one entry per CDR3 protein. The sample consists of about 300,000 distinct CDR3 sequences, 25% of them appearing once. This CDR3 region has 13 residues. Germline assignment: CDR1 DFQATT and CDR2 SNEGSKA (reference sequence). With 6 bases removed from V and 3 bases from J, the gap between germline ends came to 14 bases.

The chain employs TRBV20-1 and TRBJ1-1; TRBD1 is a possible D gene (5 bases). Sequencing used blood. The receptor was derived from a man aged 40-50 years with Graves' hyperthyroidism that later progressed to Graves' ophthalmopathy. This CDR3 is CSANTAGDTEAFF. The CDR3 DNA reads TGCAGTGCCAACACAGCGGGGGACACTGAAGCTTTCTTT.